One and the same sample provided the 23 T cell receptor beta chains below, sequenced in a study of T-cell reconstitution after alpha-beta-depleted transplantation in children. Preparation of the TCRbeta library used unique molecular identifiers. One entry per CDR3 protein results from TCRdb running MiXCR on the PCR reads. The sample carries some 81,000 distinct CDR3 sequences, over 12% recorded once. This specimen consisted of PBMCs, mostly from graft donor cells, obtained 180 days after TCRalphabeta/CD19-depleted stem cell transplant. Every receptor here comes from a male patient under 10 years old who had a stem cell transplant for acute lymphoblastic leukemia, so the T cells may come from the graft donor.

The J gene is TRBJ1-5, the V gene TRBV27; TRBD1 is a possible D gene (6 bases). CDR1 is MNHEY, CDR2 SMNVEV, per germline (reference sequence). V lost 6 bases to trimming and J lost 7 bases, with 13 bases between them. The CDR3 is made up of 13 amino acids. This CDR3 is CASRQGIGQPQHF. In DNA, the CDR3 is TGTGCCAGCAGGCAGGGGATAGGGCAGCCCCAGCATTTT.

The V call is TRBV2, the J call TRBJ2-5; 8 nucleotides agree with TRBD1. The CDR3 spans 13 residues. Per germline, CDR1 SNHLY and CDR2 FYNNEI. Trimming at V came to 5 bases and at J to 4 bases, leaving 3 bases not matched to a gene. CDR3 protein: CASSYDRGETQYF. The CDR3 DNA reads TGTGCCAGCAGTTATGACAGGGGAGAGACCCAGTACTTC. The full variable domain, its missing parts supplied by reference TRBV2 and TRBJ2-5, is EPEVTQTPSHQVTQMGQEVILRCVPISNHLYFYWYRQILGQKVEFLVSFYNNEISEKSEIFDDQFSVERPDGSNFTLKIRSTKLEDSAMYFCASSYDRGETQYFGPGTRLLVL.

This clonotype was detected ten times or more. The gene calls are TRBV5-1 and TRBJ2-7; the D gene is possibly TRBD1 (6 bases). With 4 bases removed from V and 2 bases from J, the gap between germline ends came to 16 bases. CDR3 size: 15 residues. The germline V gene has CDR1 SGHRS and CDR2 YFSETQ. CDR3 amino acids: CASSPYRVLAYEQYF. In DNA, the CDR3 is TGCGCCAGCAGCCCGTACAGGGTTTTAGCCTACGAGCAGTACTTC.

This rearrangement joins TRBV4-3 to TRBJ2-6; D unclear. The V gene lost 1 base and the J gene lost 3 bases, with 10 bases spanning the gap. The CDR3 consists of 16 residues. Germline CDR1 is LGHNA and CDR2 is YSLEER. CDR3 residues: CASSQVNYIGANVLTF. The DNA for the CDR3 is TGCGCCAGCAGCCAAGTTAATTACATTGGGGCCAACGTCCTGACTTTC.

The V and J genes are TRBV20-1 and TRBJ2-7; 7 nucleotides line up with TRBD2. This CDR3 has 14 residues. Germline values: CDR1 DFQATT, CDR2 SNEGSKA (reference sequence). The trim removed 4 bases at V and 4 bases at J, leaving 10 bases unmatched. The CDR3: CSATSGGPTYEQYF. DNA for the CDR3: TGCAGTGCTACGTCGGGAGGACCCACTTACGAGCAGTACTTC.

This clonotype was seen a handful of times. This chain joins TRBV6-5 and TRBJ2-1, with TRBD1 as a possible D gene (6 bases). From germline, CDR1 is MNHEY and CDR2 SVGAGI. The V end was cut by 8 bases, the J end by 7 bases, with 15 bases between. This CDR3 spans 13 amino acids. The CDR3 loop is CASERGMWNEQFF. CDR3 sequence (DNA): TGTGCCAGCGAAAGGGGGATGTGGAATGAGCAGTTCTTC.

Many counts were recorded for this clonotype. The J gene is TRBJ2-3, the V gene TRBV6-1, with a weak D call TRBD2 (5 bases). V was shortened by 7 bases and J by 1 base, with 24 bases between the two germline ends. CDR1 and CDR2 from the germline V gene are MNHNS and SASEGT. The CDR3 runs to 18 residues. The CDR3 here is CASTPRVLWHAGTDTQYF. The CDR3 DNA reads as TGTGCCAGCACTCCGCGGGTCCTCTGGCACGCGGGCACAGATACGCAGTATTTT.

This clonotype was observed a single time. Written as DNA, the CDR3 is TGCGCCAGCAGCGGGACAGGGGGGCCCTACGAGCAGTACTTC. This translates into CASSGTGGPYEQYF. The chain combines TRBV5-1 with TRBJ2-7; TRBD1 aligns across 11 bases. This CDR3 has 14 amino acids. The germline gives CDR1 SGHRS, CDR2 YFSETQ. V shed 4 bases and J 2 bases; nucleotides not matched to a gene: 2.

This clonotype was detected ten times or more. This sequence joins TRBV20-1 and TRBJ2-7, with 7 bases matching TRBD1. The CDR3 runs to 12 residues. CDR1 and CDR2 from the germline V gene are DFQATT and SNEGSKA (reference sequence). Germline trimming cut 2 bases from V and 7 bases from J; bases unmatched to any gene: 5. CDR3 in amino acids: CSARRQGREQYF. The CDR3 coding sequence is TGCAGTGCTAGACGACAGGGAAGAGAGCAGTACTTC.

The table lists this clonotype with a few counts. The V call is TRBV7-9, the J call TRBJ1-5, with D uncertain. The CDR3 covers 12 residues. CDR1 is SEHNR and CDR2 is FQNEAQ in the germline V gene (reference sequence). Trimming stripped 5 bases from V and 11 bases from J, with 13 bases between. The CDR3 nucleotides are TGTGCCAGCAGCCCCTCGGCGGGCACCCAGCATTTT. Encoded protein: CASSPSAGTQHF.

The sample holds a few counts of this clonotype. The CDR3 DNA is TGTGCCAGCAGTCCCCGGTTAGGAGTGAACACCGGGGAGCTGTTTTTT. It is translated as CASSPRLGVNTGELFF. The chain uses TRBV14 and TRBJ2-2; no clear D. V was cut by 6 bases and J by 1 base, with 15 bases left in between. CDR3 length equals 16 residues. Germline V gene data show CDR1 as SGHDN and CDR2 as FVKESK.

This clonotype was detected a few times. The chain links TRBV12-3 or TRBV12-4 to TRBJ1-2; D not certain. Trimming pared 1 base from V and 4 bases from J, leaving 7 bases between. The CDR3 has 13 residues. The CDR3 region is CASSLVRIYGYTF. Here the CDR3 DNA reads TGTGCCAGCAGTTTAGTACGGATCTATGGCTACACCTTC.

The chain couples TRBV2 to TRBJ2-7; D ambiguous. CDR3 length equals 10 residues. Germline-derived CDR1 and CDR2 are SNHLY and FYNNEI. V was cut by 8 bases and J by 0 bases, with 2 bases left in between. Here the CDR3 DNA reads TGTGCCAGCCTCTCCTACGAGCAGTACTTC. Residues: CASLSYEQYF.

This chain joins TRBV5-5 and TRBJ1-1; D not resolved. The CDR3 is made up of 15 amino acids. Trimming left V 1 base short and J 1 base short, with 11 bases between. CDR1 SGHKS and CDR2 YYEKEE come from the germline V gene (reference sequence). The DNA of the CDR3 is TGTGCCAGCAGCTTGCCCGGGCAGACGAACACTGAAGCTTTCTTT. Its protein product is CASSLPGQTNTEAFF.

This clonotype was seen more than once but under ten times. The CDR3, as DNA: TGTGCCACCAGCCCGGAGGGGTTGGGGGTTGGCAATGAGCAGTTCTTC. It yields the protein CATSPEGLGVGNEQFF. This sequence joins TRBV24-1 and TRBJ2-1, with D tentatively TRBD2 (6 bases). Trimming removed 7 bases at V and 6 bases at J, with 21 bases between. The CDR3 is 16 amino acids. Germline V gene sequence: CDR1 KGHDR, CDR2 SFDVKD.

The table lists this clonotype with a few counts. This chain links TRBV29-1 with TRBJ2-7; TRBD1 matches at 8 bases. This CDR3 has 14 amino acids. The V segment lost 3 bases and the J segment 3 bases; nucleotides outside the gene matches: 7. Germline CDR1 is SQVTM and CDR2 is ANQGSEA. CDR3 sequence: CSVDPGTGVYEQYF. The CDR3 nucleotides are TGCAGCGTTGATCCCGGGACAGGAGTCTACGAGCAGTACTTC.

This clonotype was recorded at least ten times. The J gene is TRBJ1-2, the V gene TRBV4-3, with a weak D call TRBD1 (6 bases). CDR3 size: 17 residues. Trimming removed 3 bases from V and 8 bases from J, with 25 bases in between. Germline CDR1 and CDR2: LGHNA and YSLEER. The CDR3 bases are TGCGCCAGCAGCCAGGATAGGGGGAATGCGGAGGCAGAGGGCTACACCTTC. It codes for CASSQDRGNAEAEGYTF.

At least ten counts were recorded for this clonotype. This chain links TRBV4-2 with TRBJ2-5, with TRBD1 as a possible D gene (6 bases). V was pared by 4 bases and J by 2 bases, with 8 bases between. The CDR3 covers 13 residues. Germline loops: CDR1 LGHNA, CDR2 YNFKEQ. The DNA for the CDR3 is TGTGCCAGCAGCCTGGACAGTCAAGAGACCCAGTACTTC. Translating gives CASSLDSQETQYF.

This clonotype has only one observation. The rearrangement joins TRBV20-1 to TRBJ2-3, with 12 bases matching TRBD2. The CDR3 totals 16 residues. The V gene end was trimmed by 3 bases and the J gene end by 1 base; junction bases not matched to a gene: 5. Per the germline V gene, CDR1 is DFQATT and CDR2 is SNEGSKA (reference sequence). This CDR3 reads CSASPRLAGGTDTQYF. DNA for the CDR3: TGCAGTGCTAGCCCCCGACTAGCGGGGGGCACAGATACGCAGTATTTT.

This clonotype was observed a handful of times. The chain uses TRBV6-4 and TRBJ2-5, with TRBD1 matching over 10 bases. After removal of 2 bases from V and 5 bases from J, the junction contained 5 bases not matched to a gene. Germline loops: CDR1 MRHNA, CDR2 SNTAGT. This CDR3 region has 15 residues. CDR3: CASSDTKTGGETQYF. CDR3 nucleotide sequence: TGTGCCAGCAGTGACACAAAGACAGGGGGCGAGACCCAGTACTTC.

This chain links TRBV12-3 or TRBV12-4 with TRBJ2-1, with D perhaps matching TRBD2 (6 bases). The CDR3 extends over 13 amino acids. Trimming cost V 0 bases and J 10 bases, with 10 bases left between them. The CDR3, as DNA: TGTGCCAGCAGTTTAGCGTACCTAGCGGAGCAGTTCTTC. Translation gives CASSLAYLAEQFF.

The chain uses TRBV7-3 and TRBJ2-7; weak D call: TRBD2 (5 bases). CDR1 and CDR2 (germline): SGHTA, FQGTGA. The CDR3 is 14 amino acids. Deletions cut 4 bases from V and 6 bases from J, with 16 bases between. CDR3 DNA sequence: TGTGCCAGCAGCTCTCTGCTCGGGGTTGGCGAGCAGTACTTC. Translated: CASSSLLGVGEQYF.

V and J are TRBV6-6 and TRBJ2-1; D is ambiguous. Germline assignment: CDR1 MNHNY and CDR2 SVGAGI (reference sequence). The V end lost 0 bases, the J end lost 5 bases, and 5 bases lay between the germline ends. The CDR3 is 13 amino acids. As DNA, the CDR3 is TGTGCCAGCAGTTACTCTCCGGACAATGAGCAGTTCTTC. This translates into CASSYSPDNEQFF.